This entry concerns a single T cell receptor (beta chain). Its antigen remains unidentified. Base qualities are missing; no much larger clone stands one base away. The CDR1 and CDR2 encoded by the germline V gene are KGHSH and LQKENI. Unmatched junction bases come to 7, with V trimmed by 6 bases and J by 0 bases. The CDR3 holds 16 amino acids from the cysteine to the phenylalanine. Here the CDR3 DNA is all that survives: 48 bases in frame from base 1. The data originate from a study of cytomegalovirus exposure and HLA in healthy donors (dated by TCRdb to 2015 to 2018). Broadly, across the study: An earlier analysis of roughly 570 of the donors reported 250 to 300 Gb of sequence data and 95 million to 130 million unique TCR beta sequences obtained from about 170 million T cells. An early release covering over 500 HLA-typed donors comprised roughly 300 gigabases of sequencing data and approximately 80 million unique TCR sequences. The genetic ancestry cluster associated with self-reported Caucasian donors included over 80% of the roughly 400 genotyped donors. The aim of the study was to test whether cataloging public T cell receptors could identify signatures of past pathogen exposure. The T cell repertoires of roughly 660 subjects were profiled by immunosequencing and related to cytomegalovirus serostatus. A separate validation cohort of roughly 130 different subjects was used in addition to the 666-subject first cohort. To predict cytomegalovirus infection status, the study brought together high-throughput TCR immunosequencing, statistical association of individual TCRs with disease status, and machine learning. A later analysis re-analyzed previously published TCR beta repertoires from about 600 donors and added high-resolution HLA genotyping to study TCR occurrence patterns. Rather than using new phenotypic data, the later analysis identified candidate immune exposures from TCR beta sequences and from how often those sequences occurred across donors. In an earlier analysis of a few hundred of the donors, high-throughput TCR beta sequencing was used to judge whether each TCR beta V gene segment behaved as functional or pseudogenic. Alongside the repertoire data, information on donor age, sex, ethnicity and CMV serostatus was compiled. A later genetic analysis took genome-wide SNP genotypes for about three fifths of the roughly 670 donors and used that subset as a discovery cohort. All discovery cohort repertoires had been generated using a single sequencing platform. Class I and class II HLA loci were covered by the typing at four-digit resolution. Typing coverage differed by locus: A, B, C, DRB1 and DQB1 were typed in about 620-640 donors, DQA1 in 522, DPA1 in nearly 610, and DPB1 in 400 to 480. Because of strong linkage in the cohort, roughly five DR-DQ haplotypes were treated as single units for association and clustering. On average, roughly 240,000 unique TCR beta nucleotide sequences were sequenced per donor among fewer than 500 genotyped donors of the cohort, with 15% to 20% of those sequences being non-productive.

Paper-wide results and their limitations: Cytomegalovirus status was reported to be diagnosed by the classifier with high specificity and sensitivity in both the original and validation cohorts. Only TCR beta chains were sequenced in this cohort, and the absence of alpha or paired-chain data limited detectable features. Compared with equally common non-associated chains, HLA-associated TCR beta chains in a later analysis were more clonally expanded and had lower generation probabilities. Because HLA typing was unavailable for some donors at each locus, only the typed subset was used in association tests. In a later genetic analysis, a missense DCLRE1C variant was associated with V-gene and J-gene trimming of TCR beta chains, and the association was replicated in an independent cohort. Correlated functional status among segregating V segments might reflect linkage disequilibrium, but an unknown experimental factor could not be ruled out. Most CMV-associated TCR beta chains appeared to be HLA-restricted in a later analysis, and the HLA associations seemed to be driven largely by CMV exposure. The only immune exposure information available for the cohort was CMV serostatus. At a false discovery rate of 0.05, a later analysis linked approximately 18,000 TCR beta sequences to specific HLA alleles. The study listed 164 TCR beta chains as associated with cytomegalovirus. Sequencing depth was assumed to be roughly uniform across donors in the presence/absence analyses, though that assumption may not hold. A later analysis reported that several top co-occurrence clusters appeared linked to parvovirus B19, influenza, CMV and Epstein-Barr virus. Three of the identified cytomegalovirus-associated TCR beta chains were confirmed in vitro to be specific for cytomegalovirus antigens. Some IMGT-functional V segments, including TRBV6-2 and TRBV6-3, could not be told apart with the 87-base-pair reads, so those segments were excluded. An earlier analysis of around 500 of the donors showed that most TCR beta V segments appeared in productive rearrangements either about 87% or about 30% of the time, which broadly matched IMGT annotations. Across donors, most TCR sequences were observed very rarely, whereas some public TCRs were present in many individuals. In a later analysis, TCR association rates were found to vary across HLA loci, with the most associated TCRs seen for DRB1 alleles and the fewest for HLA-C alleles. When HLA alleles, especially DR and DQ, strongly co-occurred, TCR associations were difficult to assign to individual alleles. A further reported finding was that TCR beta sequences accurately predicted the HLA-A and HLA-B alleles for most subjects in the first cohort. A group of highly shared sequence variants was considered likely to be a technical artifact of the sequencing pipeline. Because counts were too low, about 18 rarely observed V segments, including chromosome 9 orphons, were excluded from the earlier analysis of fewer than 650 of the donors. In a later genetic analysis, fewer N-insertions in productive TCRs were reported among donors in an Asian-associated ancestry cluster than the roughly 700-donor mean. It was suggested by the authors that the approach could potentially be generalized to other disease states and immunological phenotypes.

The cohort was made up of around 720 healthy bone marrow donors. At the time of sampling, every cohort member was nominally healthy, though immune exposures that went unrecorded were likely present. The donor tested CMV seronegative, placing the donor among the 350 or so seronegative members of the cohort. Every donor gave a peripheral blood sample, and the peripheral blood mononuclear cells from that sample were used for TCR beta sequencing. The Qiagen DNeasy Blood Extraction Kit was used to extract genomic DNA from the blood cell samples. Receptor amplification or capture employed the immunoSEQ multiplex PCR assay. A mixture of 60 forward primers for TCR Vbeta segments and 13 reverse primers for TCR Jbeta segments was used in the multiplex PCR. The CDR3 region of rearranged TCR beta genes was amplified from genomic DNA with a multiplex PCR assay. The Illumina HiSeq System was used to sequence the amplified TCR beta libraries as 87-base-pair reads. The paper's data handling went like this. In a later analysis, around 80 million unique TCR beta chains were counted across the 500 to 700 repertoires, and around 11 million of these chains were shared by at least two donors. Raw reads were error-corrected and collapsed into unique sequences by a nearest-neighbor algorithm in which closely related sequences were merged to remove PCR and sequencing errors. CDR3 sequences were aligned to IMGT reference sequences to assign V, D and J gene segments. For a sequence to be retained, a match of at least six nucleotides was required to both a V gene segment and a J gene segment. A rearrangement was called productive if the CDR3 had no stop codons and remained in frame with V and J, and every other rearrangement was called non-productive. CDR3 was defined by IMGT convention, running from the second conserved V-encoded cysteine to the conserved J-encoded phenylalanine. In an earlier analysis of approximately 590 of the donors, sequences lacking an unambiguous match to a single V gene segment were excluded. In an earlier analysis of some 590 of the donors, a V segment was called functional when productive rearrangements were above 56.7%, and segregating when the standard deviation between donors exceeded 5%. To diagnose cytomegalovirus status from the catalog of TCR beta chain sequences, a statistical classification framework was built. In a later analysis, TCR nucleotide sequences were compared against IMGT/GENE-DB human TR gene sequences so that V and J genes could be assigned. The TCRdist pipeline was used in a later analysis to assign CDR3 sequences and most-parsimonious VDJ recombination scenarios. In a later analysis, each TCR beta chain was defined by its CDR3 amino acid sequence together with its V-gene family, and reads without a unique V-gene family were excluded. To address suspected cross-contamination and a sequencing artifact, a later analysis removed over 500 highly shared, low-generation-probability nucleotide sequences. In a later analysis, a clonal expansion index for each public chain was calculated from normalized within-repertoire ranks of inferred template counts. A later analysis computed generation probabilities with a VDJ recombination model fitted to out-of-frame rearrangements, and checked the results against IGoR. In a later analysis, hypergeometric tests were used to score TCR-TCR, TCR-HLA and TCR-CMV co-occurrence, with a repertoire-size bias correction applied to TCR pairs. False discovery rates were estimated in a later analysis by permuting HLA or CMV assignments 20 times. In a later analysis, co-occurring TCRs were grouped with DBSCAN, and TCRdist sequence similarity was added when clustering was performed within HLA-allele-positive subsets. Repertoires with fewer than 30,000 or more than 120,000 public chains, plus five repertoires with anomalous nucleotide sharing, were excluded from co-occurrence clustering. In TCRdb, the immuneACCESS table is reduced to in-frame sequences with V and J assigned. These tables do not hold every clone; where another copy was compared, an unresolved V gene accounts for under half, and the others remain unexplained. That table is the source of V, J and clone size, and D and trimming were worked out from the DNA. This sample gives about 210,000 clones in total; approximately 78% of them show up just once. Of the sample, 2.5% to 3.5% is held by the ten largest clones.

This chain is built from TRBV18 and TRBJ2-3, and TRBD1 matches 9 of the central bases. The TCR originated in a young man in good health and CMV-seronegative. The specimen sequenced was PBMCs. The sequenced DNA is TGTGCCAGCTCGCAGGCCGGGACAGGGAGCACAGATACGCAGTATTTT. Its translation is CASSQAGTGSTDTQYF. Reference TRBV18 and TRBJ2-3 proteins supply the regions before and after the CDR3; the full variable domain is: NAGVMQNPRHLVRRRGQEARLRCSPMKGHSHVYWYRQLPEEGLKFMVYLQKENIIDESGMPKERFSAEFPKEGPSILRIQQVVRGDSAAYFCASSQAGTGSTDTQYFGPGTRLTVL.